The 14 T cell receptor beta chains below all came from one sample that was sequenced in a study of T cell changes during pregnancy in multiple sclerosis. Sequenced by immunoSEQ multiplex PCR; TCRdb stores in-frame clones only, minus some. The table has 58,000 or so clones, around 90% seen once. The specimen was CD4+ T cells from peripheral blood mononuclear cells, collected in the third trimester of pregnancy. These receptors all stem from a female donor with multiple sclerosis, enrolled in a pregnancy study.

The J gene is TRBJ1-1, the V gene TRBV7-3; no firm D call. V lost 5 bases and J 1 base, leaving 8 bases between the germline ends. The CDR3 is 13 amino acids. Germline lookup yields CDR1 SGHTA and CDR2 FQGTGA. CDR3 DNA sequence: TGTGCCAGCAGCCACAACAGGAACACTGAAGCTTTCTTT. Translated, it gives CASSHNRNTEAFF.

About this clone: Its ends do not fully match the called genes, so a read error is possible. The chain recombines TRBV5-4 with TRBJ1-2, with a weak D call TRBD1 (6 bases). Germline CDR1 and CDR2: SGHNT and YYREEE (reference sequence). The CDR3 has 15 amino acids. The CDR3 DNA is TGTGCCAGCAGCTTGGGGACAGCAACCTTCTATGGCTGCACCTTC. This translates into CASSLGTATFYGCTF.

This clone showed up just once. V usage is TRBV11-3 and J usage is TRBJ2-2; a possible D gene is TRBD2 (5 bases). Germline V CDR1 and CDR2: SGHNT, YENEEA. The CDR3 is made up of 15 amino acids. V lost 4 bases, J lost 5 bases, and 14 bases lay in between. CDR3 residues: CASSYRASGTGELFF. The CDR3 bases are TGTGCCAGCAGCTATAGGGCTTCGGGGACCGGGGAGCTGTTTTTT.

This clone appeared once. The V and J genes are TRBV4-1 and TRBJ2-7; D gene uncertain. CDR3 length equals 13 residues. V lost 0 bases to trimming and J lost 2 bases, with 5 bases between them. Germline assignment: CDR1 MGHRA and CDR2 YSYEKL. In DNA form, the CDR3 reads TGCGCCAGCAGCCAAGAGTCGGCCTACGAGCAGTACTTC. Its translation: CASSQESAYEQYF.

The J gene is TRBJ2-3, the V gene TRBV11-2; 13 bases are shared with TRBD2. Germline CDR1 SGHAT, CDR2 FQNNGV. This CDR3 is 17 amino acids long. V shed 1 base and J 2 bases; nucleotides not matched to a gene: 3. CDR3 DNA: TGTGCCAGCAGCTTAGCCGGGACTAGCGGGACCACAGATACGCAGTATTTT. This sequence encodes CASSLAGTSGTTDTQYF.

The chain is built from TRBV6-1 and TRBJ2-7, with 7 bases identical to TRBD1. Trimming removed 0 bases from V and 2 bases from J; junction bases left unmatched: 4. CDR3 length: 15 residues. Germline V gives CDR1 MNHNS, CDR2 SASEGT. The CDR3 reads CASSEAGQVTYEQYF. The CDR3 coding sequence is TGTGCCAGCAGTGAAGCTGGACAGGTTACCTACGAGCAGTACTTC.

This clone is a singleton in its sample. The chain recombines TRBV25-1 with TRBJ2-5, with TRBD1 identical over 7 bases. The germline gives CDR1 MGHDK, CDR2 SYGVNS. Trimming at V came to 6 bases and at J to 0 bases, leaving 10 bases not matched to a gene. The CDR3 extends over 16 amino acids. CDR3 in amino acids: CASSRQGRGDQETQYF. For the CDR3, the DNA is TGTGCCAGCAGCCGACAGGGTCGAGGGGACCAAGAGACCCAGTACTTC.

The rearrangement links TRBV2 to TRBJ2-7, with 8 bases matching TRBD1. From germline, CDR1 is SNHLY and CDR2 FYNNEI. Trimming took 6 bases from V and 3 from J; bases not matched to a gene: 10. This CDR3 is built from 15 residues. DNA of the CDR3: TGTGCCAGCAGCGCCGGACAGGGAAGTTTCTACGAGCAGTACTTC. It is translated as CASSAGQGSFYEQYF.

V gene TRBV19 combines with J gene TRBJ1-5, with 7 positions matching TRBD1. Germline V gene sequence: CDR1 LNHDA, CDR2 SQIVND (reference sequence). This CDR3 contains 16 residues. The trim removed 6 bases at V and 4 bases at J, leaving 12 bases unmatched. The CDR3 nucleotides read TGTGCCAGTAGCCCAAAACAGGGGTTAGGGAATCAGCCCCAGCATTTT. Translating it yields CASSPKQGLGNQPQHF.

The chain has TRBV18 and TRBJ1-1; possibly TRBD1 for D (6 bases). With 3 bases removed from V and 2 bases from J, the gap between germline ends came to 10 bases. CDR1 is KGHSH, CDR2 LQKENI, per germline. The CDR3 sequence is 14 residues long. The chain's CDR3 is CASSPPGGNTEAFF. The CDR3 DNA reads TGTGCCAGCTCACCCCCGGGGGGCAACACTGAAGCTTTCTTT.

V usage is TRBV9 and J usage is TRBJ2-2; D gene uncertain. The germline V and J ends were trimmed by 0 bases and 5 bases, with 5 bases remaining between them. Germline values: CDR1 SGDLS, CDR2 YYNGEE. The CDR3 has 13 amino acids. The CDR3 sequence: CASSVARTGELFF. The CDR3 region has the DNA TGTGCCAGCAGCGTAGCGCGGACCGGGGAGCTGTTTTTT.

The chain links TRBV10-1 to TRBJ1-2; D is perhaps TRBD1 (6 bases). Germline CDR1 reads WNHNN; CDR2 reads SYGVQD (reference sequence). The CDR3 consists of 15 residues. The CDR3: CARPGVERILGGYTF. CDR3 DNA sequence: TGCGCTCGCCCAGGGGTAGAGAGGATTTTAGGTGGCTACACCTTC.

The gene calls are TRBV18 and TRBJ1-4; no clear D gene. The germline gives CDR1 KGHSH, CDR2 LQKENI. The CDR3 loop spans 16 amino acids. V was cut by 5 bases and J by 1 base, with 14 bases left in between. CDR3 protein: CASSNGRGQTNEKLFF. The CDR3 DNA reads as TGTGCCAGCTCAAACGGGAGAGGGCAAACTAATGAAAAACTGTTTTTT.

In its sample, this clone was seen once. J is TRBJ1-1 and V is TRBV2, with D maybe TRBD1 (5 bases). This CDR3 has 12 residues. The germline V gene has CDR1 SNHLY and CDR2 FYNNEI. The V and J ends lost 9 bases and 4 bases respectively, with 12 bases between them. CDR3 loop: CASVQDRTEAFF. Here the CDR3 DNA reads TGTGCCAGTGTACAGGATCGCACTGAAGCTTTCTTT.